What follows describes a single T cell receptor (beta chain). The second PCR ran about 6 to 12 cycles with a sample-barcoded 5' primer and J-beta primers. TCRdb analysed the 5' RACE reads with MiXCR anew, one entry per CDR3 protein. Here the sample spans almost 800,000 distinct CDR3 sequences, roughly 60% being singletons. The data stem from a study of blood T cells in healthy people across ages. Germline V gives CDR1 SQVTM, CDR2 ANQGSEA. The CDR3 is 14 amino acids. Losses at the gene ends were 7 bases for V and 1 base for J; bases not matched to a gene: 9. The rearrangement joins TRBV29-1 to TRBJ1-1, with TRBD1 identical over 7 bases. The receptor comes from a man aged 25 to 40 in good health. Sequencing was done on a sample of blood. CDR3 sequence reads: CSGKTGSQNTEAFF. DNA of the CDR3: TGCAGCGGGAAGACAGGGTCGCAGAACACTGAAGCTTTCTTT. Full variable domain (missing parts from reference TRBV29-1 and TRBJ1-1): SAVISQKPSRDICQRGTSLTIQCQVDSQVTMMFWYRQQPGQSLTLIATANQGSEATYESGFVIDKFPISRPNLTFSTLTVSNMSPEDSSIYLCSGKTGSQNTEAFFGQGTRLTVV.